This TCR beta chain is from a study of T-cell reconstitution after alpha-beta-depleted transplantation in children. Findings and caveats of the study: At around two months after transplant, the alpha-beta T cells were reportedly derived from several hundred expanded clones that came from non-depleted graft cells. T cells produced anew were the main source of T-cell counts and diversity one year after transplant. Surviving recipient T cells and thymic progenitors produced the high day-60 TCRbeta diversity seen in some patients.

In this sample, this clonotype turned up many times. Its antigen is unidentified. A TCRbeta library incorporating unique molecular identifiers was prepared. TCRdb re-derived calls from the PCR reads in MiXCR, one entry per CDR3 protein. This table has roughly 70,000 distinct CDR3 sequences, 4% to 5% appearing once. CDR1 and CDR2 (germline): ENHRY, SYGVKD. The CDR3 runs to 16 residues. The V gene end was trimmed by 6 bases and the J gene end by 7 bases; junction bases not matched to a gene: 8. This clonotype was sampled from a boy under three years old who had a stem cell transplant for acute myeloid leukemia, so the T cells may come from the graft donor. The source was PBMCs, mostly from graft donor cells, collected 180 days after TCRalphabeta/CD19-depleted stem cell transplant. This rearrangement joins TRBV10-3 to TRBJ2-1; 14 nucleotides agree with TRBD2. This CDR3 reads CAISSTSGGAYNEQFF. The CDR3 coding sequence is TGTGCCATCAGCTCGACTAGCGGGGGGGCTTATAATGAGCAGTTCTTC.